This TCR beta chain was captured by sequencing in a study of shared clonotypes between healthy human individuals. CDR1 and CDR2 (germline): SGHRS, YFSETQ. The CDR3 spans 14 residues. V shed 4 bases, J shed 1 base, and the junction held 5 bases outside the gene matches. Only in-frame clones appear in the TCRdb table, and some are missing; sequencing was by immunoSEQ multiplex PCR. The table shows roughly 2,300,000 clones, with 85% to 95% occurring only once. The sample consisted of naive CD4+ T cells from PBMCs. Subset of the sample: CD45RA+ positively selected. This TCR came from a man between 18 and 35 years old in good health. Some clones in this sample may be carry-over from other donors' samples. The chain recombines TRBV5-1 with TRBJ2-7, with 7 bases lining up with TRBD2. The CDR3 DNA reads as TGCGCCAGCAGCGAAGGACTAGTTTCCTACGAGCAGTACTTC. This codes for CASSEGLVSYEQYF.